The subject of this entry is one T cell receptor beta chain. The target antigen is unknown. Other DNA sequences within the sample encode an identical CDR3. This sample is part of a study of graft-versus-host responses after intestinal transplantation. Turning to the study itself: For around 3 years after anti-thymocyte globulin induction, all recipients took tacrolimus and steroids.

Broader study findings: Early post-transplant HvG declines tracked with peak circulating GvH clone levels.

V dropped 2 bases and J dropped 6 bases, with 6 bases sitting between them. CDR3 length equals 11 residues. Germline V lookup: CDR1 DFQATT, CDR2 SNEGSKA (reference sequence). The data were produced by immunoSEQ multiplex PCR, yet TCRdb's version contains in-frame clones alone and is incomplete. In the table there are over 100,000 clones, around 94% of which are singletons. The V gene is TRBV20-1, the J gene TRBJ2-3; tentative D call: TRBD2 (5 bases). The sample in question was unstimulated CD4+ T cells sorted from spleen or lymph node cells, obtained before transplant. This TCR came from a human donor who was the organ donor for an intestinal transplant. This CDR3 is CSARRGDTQYF. CDR3 DNA: TGCAGTGCTAGAAGAGGGGATACGCAGTATTTT.